Listed below are T cell receptor beta chains from one sample, sequenced in a study of identical twins. TCRdb redid the calling of the 5' RACE reads with MiXCR, one entry per CDR3 protein. The sample has approximately 500,000 distinct CDR3 sequences, approximately 24% seen once. This sample also belongs to another study, concerning T cells expressing NK-cell markers.

What was sequenced was CD4+ T cells sorted from blood. These receptor sequences come from a woman aged 18-30 years in good health. CDR3s include the opening cysteine and the closing phenylalanine or tryptophan. Each record gives: V gene, D gene, J gene, clone size, CDR3 DNA, CDR3 protein. The D gene is left open where the match is weak. Expanded clones are given a class, and other clones once, few, many or no size at all.

TRBV7-9	NA	TRBJ2-2	many	TGTGCCAGCAGCTCCCGGACCCTATTTTACACCGGGGAGCTGTTTTTT	CASSSRTLFYTGELFF
TRBV12-3/TRBV12-4	TRBD1	TRBJ1-1	few	TGTGCCAGCAGCCCCGACAGGGCCTCTGAAGCTTTCTTT	CASSPDRASEAFF
TRBV19	NA	TRBJ1-2	NA	TGTGCCAGTAGTCTATGGGAGGGCGGAGGCTACACCTTC	CASSLWEGGGYTF
TRBV5-1	TRBD1	TRBJ1-5	NA	TGCGCCAGCAGCCCCGGGACAGAGAATCAGCCCCAGCATTTT	CASSPGTENQPQHF
TRBV6-2/TRBV6-3	TRBD1	TRBJ2-7	NA	TGTGCCAGCAGTTACCCCTATGACAGGGTGAACGAGCAGTACTTC	CASSYPYDRVNEQYF
TRBV6-1	NA	TRBJ2-3	NA	TGTGCCAGCAGTCGTTGGAGGGCGAGCACAGATACGCAGTATTTT	CASSRWRASTDTQYF
TRBV29-1	TRBD2	TRBJ2-3	few	TGCAGCGTTGAAGGGACTAGCGGGGGGGTGGATACGCAGTATTTT	CSVEGTSGGVDTQYF
TRBV3-1	TRBD2	TRBJ2-3	few	TGTGCCAGCAGCCAAGGGGGAGCGGGGGTCAGGGATACGCAGTATTTT	CASSQGGAGVRDTQYF
TRBV6-1	TRBD2	TRBJ2-7	NA	TGTGCCAGCACCGACGATGCGGGAGGGGTTAGCGAGCAGTACTTC	CASTDDAGGVSEQYF
TRBV29-1	TRBD1	TRBJ2-1	NA	TGCAGCGTTGAAGGGAGATTAACAGGGGATGAGCAGTTCTTC	CSVEGRLTGDEQFF
TRBV20-1	NA	TRBJ1-4	few	TGCAGTGCTAGAGATCGCGGAAGAAATGAAAAACTGTTTTTT	CSARDRGRNEKLFF
TRBV20-1	TRBD2	TRBJ2-3	NA	TGCAGTGCTAGGGAAATCGAAGCTAGCGGGGGGGCCAGGAACCAGTATTTT	CSAREIEASGGARNQYF
TRBV20-1	NA	TRBJ2-1	few	TGCAGTGCTAGTAGACAGTTAGCGGCCCAATCCTACAATGAGCAGTTCTTC	CSASRQLAAQSYNEQFF
TRBV12-3/TRBV12-4	NA	TRBJ2-1	many	TGTGCCAGCAGTCCTCCGGCCTCGGGGGCAGGGGGTGAGCAGTTCTTC	CASSPPASGAGGEQFF
TRBV27	NA	TRBJ2-1	NA	TGTGCCAGCATGGGGGAAGTCAATGAGCAGTTCTTC	CASMGEVNEQFF
TRBV6-2/TRBV6-3	NA	TRBJ2-3	few	TGTGCCAGCAGTTACGACTCGGGAGCGCAGTATTTT	CASSYDSGAQYF
TRBV11-2	NA	TRBJ1-2	NA	TGTGCCAGCAGCTCCCTACGGGGGCCAAAGGGATATGGCTACACCTTC	CASSSLRGPKGYGYTF
TRBV6-1	NA	TRBJ2-3	NA	TGTGCCAGCAGTGTCAAAGATACGCAGTATTTT	CASSVKDTQYF
TRBV6-4	NA	TRBJ1-2	few	TGTGCCAGCAGGGCACACGCTAACTATGGCTACACCTTC	CASRAHANYGYTF
TRBV20-1	TRBD2	TRBJ2-7	few	TGCAGTGCTAGACCGGGAGGCGTAACCTACGAGCAGTACTTC	CSARPGGVTYEQYF
TRBV14	TRBD2	TRBJ2-1	NA	TGTGCCAGCAGCTTCGGGGGGGCTCGAGGTGTGCAGTTCTTC	CASSFGGARGVQFF
TRBV20-1	NA	TRBJ1-6	once	TGCAGTGCTAGATTGGGGGGCACTTCACCCCTCCACTTT	CSARLGGTSPLHF
TRBV5-1	TRBD1	TRBJ1-1	many	TGCGCCAGCAGCCCCTTCGGACAGGGGCTGAACACTGAAGCTTTCTTT	CASSPFGQGLNTEAFF
TRBV7-2	TRBD2	TRBJ2-3	few	TGTGCCAGCAGCTTACTAGCGGGAGGTATGGGAGATACGCAGTATTTT	CASSLLAGGMGDTQYF
TRBV12-3/TRBV12-4	TRBD2	TRBJ2-7	NA	TGTGCCACCAAAAAGCGGGAGACCCCCTACGAGCAGTACTTC	CATKKRETPYEQYF
TRBV18	NA	TRBJ2-7	NA	TGTGCCAGCTCTCCAGATCTTTACGAGCAGTACTTC	CASSPDLYEQYF
TRBV20-1	NA	TRBJ2-3	NA	TGCAGCCTCCTCGACGGCACAGATACGCAGTATTTT	CSLLDGTDTQYF
TRBV5-1	NA	TRBJ2-3	NA	TGCGCCAGCAGCTTGGCCAGGATCCAGGGAGATACGCAGTATTTT	CASSLARIQGDTQYF
TRBV3-2	NA	TRBJ2-6	NA	TGTGCCTGCAGTCCTCTGGGCGGGGGCGACTCTGGGGCCAACGTCCTGACTTTC	CACSPLGGGDSGANVLTF
TRBV29-1	NA	TRBJ1-1	NA	TGCAGCGGAGGCACGATTTCGAACACTGAAGCTTTCTTT	CSGGTISNTEAFF
TRBV5-1	TRBD1	TRBJ1-2	NA	TGCGCCAGCAGCTTCGGGGACAGGGGGCTCGGTGGCTACACCTTC	CASSFGDRGLGGYTF
TRBV11-1	NA	TRBJ2-1	NA	TGTGCCAGCAGCTTATCGTTCACCGGGACTGGCCCCGACAATGAGCAGTTCTTC	CASSLSFTGTGPDNEQFF
TRBV20-1	NA	TRBJ2-7	NA	TGCAGTGCTAGAGAGGGGGAGGAGCAGTACTTC	CSAREGEEQYF